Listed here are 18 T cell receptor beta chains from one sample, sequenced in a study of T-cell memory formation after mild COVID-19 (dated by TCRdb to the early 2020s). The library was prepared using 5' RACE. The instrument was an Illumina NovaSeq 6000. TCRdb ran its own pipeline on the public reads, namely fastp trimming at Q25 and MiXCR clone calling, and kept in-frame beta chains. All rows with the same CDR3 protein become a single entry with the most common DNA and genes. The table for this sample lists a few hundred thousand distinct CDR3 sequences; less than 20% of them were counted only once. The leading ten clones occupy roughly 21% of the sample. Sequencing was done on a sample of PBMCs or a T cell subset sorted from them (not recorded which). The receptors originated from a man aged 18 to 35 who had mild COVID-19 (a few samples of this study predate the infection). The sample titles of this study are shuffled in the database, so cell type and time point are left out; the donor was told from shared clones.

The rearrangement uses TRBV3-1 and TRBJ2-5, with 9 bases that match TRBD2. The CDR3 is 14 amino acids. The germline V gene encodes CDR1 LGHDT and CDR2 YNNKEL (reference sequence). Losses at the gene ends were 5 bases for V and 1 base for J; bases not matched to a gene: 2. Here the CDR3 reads CASSGGLAQETQYF. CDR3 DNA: TGTGCCAGCAGCGGGGGACTAGCCCAAGAGACCCAGTACTTC.

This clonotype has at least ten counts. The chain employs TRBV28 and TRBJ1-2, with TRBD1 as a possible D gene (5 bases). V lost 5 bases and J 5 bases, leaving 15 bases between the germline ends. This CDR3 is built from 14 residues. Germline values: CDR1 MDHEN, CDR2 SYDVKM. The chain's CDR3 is CASSPGQGRYGYTF. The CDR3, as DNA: TGTGCCAGCAGTCCCGGCCAGGGACGGTATGGCTACACCTTC.

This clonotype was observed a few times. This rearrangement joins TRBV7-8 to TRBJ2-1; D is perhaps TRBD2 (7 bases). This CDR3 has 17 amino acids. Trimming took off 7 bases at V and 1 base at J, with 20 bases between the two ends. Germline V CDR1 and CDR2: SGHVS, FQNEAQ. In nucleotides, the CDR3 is TGTGCCAGCACCCTGCGCCCGCGGGGGCCGTCCTACAATGAGCAGTTCTTC. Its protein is CASTLRPRGPSYNEQFF.

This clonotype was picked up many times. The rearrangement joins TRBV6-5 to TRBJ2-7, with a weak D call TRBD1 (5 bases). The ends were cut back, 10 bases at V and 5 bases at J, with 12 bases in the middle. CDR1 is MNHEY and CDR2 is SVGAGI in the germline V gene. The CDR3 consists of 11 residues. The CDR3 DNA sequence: TGTGCCACCGACAGTCACCACGAGCAGTACTTC. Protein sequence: CATDSHHEQYF.

CDR3 amino acids: CASSQGTPGLYCRDRESYEQYV. The CDR3, as DNA: TGCGCCAGCAGCCAAGGCACCCCCGGATTGTACTGTCGGGACAGGGAATCCTACGAGCAGTACGTC. The V and J genes are TRBV4-1 and TRBJ2-7; 9 bases agree with TRBD1. The ends lost 1 base at V and 1 base at J; junction bases unmatched: 23. The CDR3 sequence is 22 residues long. Germline V CDR1 and CDR2: MGHRA, YSYEKL.

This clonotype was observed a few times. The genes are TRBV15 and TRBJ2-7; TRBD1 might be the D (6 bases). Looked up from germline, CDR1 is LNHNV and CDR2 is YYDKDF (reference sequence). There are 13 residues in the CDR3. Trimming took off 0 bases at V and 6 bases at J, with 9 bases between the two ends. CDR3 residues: CATSRDVGGEQYV. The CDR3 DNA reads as TGTGCCACCAGCAGAGATGTAGGGGGCGAGCAGTACGTC.

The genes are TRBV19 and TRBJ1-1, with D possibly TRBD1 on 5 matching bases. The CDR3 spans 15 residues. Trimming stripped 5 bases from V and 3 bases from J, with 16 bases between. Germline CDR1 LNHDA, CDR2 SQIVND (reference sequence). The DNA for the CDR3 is TGTGCCAGTAGTTTTAGACAGATTGGCTACACTGAAGCTTTCTTT. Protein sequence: CASSFRQIGYTEAFF.

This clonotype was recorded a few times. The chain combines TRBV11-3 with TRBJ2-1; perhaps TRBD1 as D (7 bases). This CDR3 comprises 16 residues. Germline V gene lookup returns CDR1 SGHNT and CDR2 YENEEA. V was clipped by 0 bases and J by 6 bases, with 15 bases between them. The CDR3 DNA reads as TGTGCCAGCAGCTTAGAGGCAGGGGGGATCTCCAATGAGCAGTTCTTC. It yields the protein CASSLEAGGISNEQFF.

The CDR3 nucleotides are TGTGCCAGCAGCCATCGACAGGGAGAGACCCAGTACTTC. Translating gives CASSHRQGETQYF. J is TRBJ2-5 and V is TRBV7-6; 7 positions match TRBD1. The V segment lost 5 bases and the J segment 4 bases; nucleotides outside the gene matches: 4. Germline assignment: CDR1 SGHVS and CDR2 FNYEAQ. CDR3 length: 13 amino acids.

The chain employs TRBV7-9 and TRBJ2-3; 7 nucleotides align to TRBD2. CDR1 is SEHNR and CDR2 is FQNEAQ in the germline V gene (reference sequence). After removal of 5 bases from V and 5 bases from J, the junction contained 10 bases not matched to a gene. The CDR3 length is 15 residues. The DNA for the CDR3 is TGTGCCAGCAGCCACACACGCGGGGAGGGAGATACGCAGTATTTT. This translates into CASSHTRGEGDTQYF.

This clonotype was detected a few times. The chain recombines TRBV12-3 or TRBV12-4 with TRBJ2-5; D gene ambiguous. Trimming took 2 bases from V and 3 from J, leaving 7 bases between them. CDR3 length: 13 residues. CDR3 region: CASSLRAEETQYF. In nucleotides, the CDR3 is TGTGCCAGCAGTTTAAGGGCGGAAGAGACCCAGTACTTC.

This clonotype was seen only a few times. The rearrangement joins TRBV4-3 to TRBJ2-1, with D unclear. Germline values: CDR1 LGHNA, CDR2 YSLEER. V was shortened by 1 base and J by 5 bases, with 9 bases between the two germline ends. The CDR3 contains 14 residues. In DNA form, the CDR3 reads TGCGCCAGCAGCCAAGTGGGCGGACACAATGAGCAGTTCTTC. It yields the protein CASSQVGGHNEQFF.

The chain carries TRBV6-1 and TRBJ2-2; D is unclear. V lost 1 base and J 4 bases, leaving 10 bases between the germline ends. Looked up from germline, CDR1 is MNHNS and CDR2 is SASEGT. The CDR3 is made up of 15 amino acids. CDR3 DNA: TGTGCCAGCAGTGAAGTTCCGGGCACCACCGGGGAGCTGTTTTTT. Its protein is CASSEVPGTTGELFF.

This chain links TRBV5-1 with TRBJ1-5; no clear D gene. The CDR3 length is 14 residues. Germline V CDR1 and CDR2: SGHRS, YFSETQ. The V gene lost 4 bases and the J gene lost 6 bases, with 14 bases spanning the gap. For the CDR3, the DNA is TGCGCCAGCAGCGAAGGTCCCGCGAGTCAGCCCCAGCATTTT. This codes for CASSEGPASQPQHF. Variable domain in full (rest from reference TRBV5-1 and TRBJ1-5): KAGVTQTPRYLIKTRGQQVTLSCSPISGHRSVSWYQQTPGQGLQFLFEYFSETQRNKGNFPGRFSGRQFSNSRSEMNVSTLELGDSALYLCASSEGPASQPQHFGDGTRLSIL.

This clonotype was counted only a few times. CDR3 residues: CASSPNMGQSYEQYF. CDR3 sequence (DNA): TGTGCCAGCTCTCCAAACATGGGACAGTCCTACGAGCAGTACTTC. This sequence joins TRBV18 and TRBJ2-7, with 7 bases fitting TRBD1. Germline values: CDR1 KGHSH, CDR2 LQKENI. This CDR3 spans 15 amino acids. The V and J ends lost 6 bases and 1 base, in that order; junction bases with no gene match: 9.

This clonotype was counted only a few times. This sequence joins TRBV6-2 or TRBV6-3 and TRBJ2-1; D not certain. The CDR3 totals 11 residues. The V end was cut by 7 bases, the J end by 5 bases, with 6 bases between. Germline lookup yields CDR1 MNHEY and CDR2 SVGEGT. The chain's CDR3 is CASIRNNEQFF. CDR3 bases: TGTGCCAGCATCCGGAACAATGAGCAGTTCTTC.

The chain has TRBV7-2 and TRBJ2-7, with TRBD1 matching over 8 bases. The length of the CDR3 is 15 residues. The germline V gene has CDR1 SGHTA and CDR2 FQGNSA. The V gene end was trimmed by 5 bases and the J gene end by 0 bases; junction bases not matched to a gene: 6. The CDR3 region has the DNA TGTGCCAGCAGCCCGGACAGGGTTAGCTCCTACGAGCAGTACGTC. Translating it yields CASSPDRVSSYEQYV.

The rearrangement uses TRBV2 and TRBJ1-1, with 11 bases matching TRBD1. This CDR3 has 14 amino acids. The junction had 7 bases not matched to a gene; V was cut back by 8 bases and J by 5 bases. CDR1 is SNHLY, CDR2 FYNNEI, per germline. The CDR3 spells CASQSGTGGTEAFF. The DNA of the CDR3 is TGTGCCAGCCAATCCGGGACAGGGGGGACTGAAGCTTTCTTT.